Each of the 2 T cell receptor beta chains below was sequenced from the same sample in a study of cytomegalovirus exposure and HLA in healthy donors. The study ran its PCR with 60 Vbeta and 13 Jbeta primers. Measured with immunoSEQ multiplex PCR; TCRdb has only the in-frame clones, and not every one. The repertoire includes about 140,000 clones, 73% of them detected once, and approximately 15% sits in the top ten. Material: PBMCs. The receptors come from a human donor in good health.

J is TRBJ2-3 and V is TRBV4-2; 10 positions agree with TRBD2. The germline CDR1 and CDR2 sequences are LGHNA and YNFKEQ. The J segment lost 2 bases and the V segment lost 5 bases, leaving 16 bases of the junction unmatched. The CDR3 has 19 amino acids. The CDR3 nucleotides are TGTGCCAGCAGCGAGTCTTTGCTGCCTAGCGGGGGCCCCACAGATACGCAGTATTTT. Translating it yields CASSESLLPSGGPTDTQYF.

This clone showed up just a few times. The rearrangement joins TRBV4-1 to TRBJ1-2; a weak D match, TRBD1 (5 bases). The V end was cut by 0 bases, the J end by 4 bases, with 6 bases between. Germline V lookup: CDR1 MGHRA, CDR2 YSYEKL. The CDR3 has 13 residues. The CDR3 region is CASSQDDSYGYTF. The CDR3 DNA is TGCGCCAGCAGCCAAGACGACAGCTATGGCTACACCTTC.